This T cell receptor (beta chain) was retrieved from a study of T cells in Graves' hyperthyroidism and ophthalmopathy (dated by TCRdb to about 2019). For the wider study: Peripheral blood samples were taken at the time of initial diagnosis, prior to any treatment. To identify distinguishing TCR V-J signatures, a discovery cohort of 100 or so patients was used, comprising 40 to 45 with Graves' ophthalmopathy and roughly 60 with stable Graves' hyperthyroidism. Prospective prediction of ophthalmopathy was tested in an independent validation cohort consisting of about 20 hyperthyroidism patients and about 17 patients who later progressed to ophthalmopathy. For training and testing, the approximately 92 patients in the discovery cohort were randomly divided in a 7:3 ratio. The study also compared thyroid tissue and blood T-cell repertoires from roughly 6 Graves' hyperthyroidism patients. After blood sampling, hyperthyroidism patients were treated with methimazole at a starting dose of 30 mg daily, and ophthalmopathy patients were treated with high-dose intravenous methylprednisolone. According to the paper, TCR Vbeta CDR3 sequencing was carried out on about 140 peripheral blood samples, which came from 40 to 45 ophthalmopathy, roughly 75 hyperthyroidism and roughly 17 progressor patients.

Ophthalmopathy patients had moderately to severely active disease, with a Clinical Activity Score of 3 or more, a NOSPECS grade of 4 or more, and a disease duration of less than 3 months. The study excluded patients with uncontrolled infections, other autoimmune diseases, pregnancy or lactation. Diagnoses were based on clinical symptoms, serum thyroxine and TRAb, thyroid ultrasound and orbital computed tomography. PBMCs were isolated from approximately 10 ml of fresh peripheral blood by Ficoll-Paque density gradient centrifugation. Trizol reagent was used to extract total RNA, and RNA quality was then checked on an Agilent 2100 Bioanalyzer. V gives up 2 bases and J gives up 8 bases, and the segment between their germline ends measures 10 bases. The CDR3 starts with the cysteine, ends with the phenylalanine, and has 13 residues. Only the CDR3 DNA stays, 39 bases, in frame from base 1. According to the germline V gene (reference sequence), CDR1 reads MNHEY and CDR2 reads SMNVEV.

With respect to this clonotype: The antigen this receptor binds is unknown. No per-base quality is available; no much larger clone lies one base away.

The research as a whole found: Most expanded thyroid clonotypes (frequency above 0.001) were also detected in blood, a finding suggesting that blood repertoires may reflect thyroid immune responses. In validation, the model predicted progression to ophthalmopathy a median of roughly 6.5 months before onset, with approximately 68% sensitivity and roughly 72% specificity. No statistical method was used to fix the sample size in advance, and group allocation was not hidden from the investigators. A 13 V-J signature model separated ophthalmopathy from stable hyperthyroidism, with 87.88% sensitivity and 81% to 83% specificity in cross-validation and 80%/75% in testing.

Amplification of TCR beta CDR3 regions was carried out from RNA transcripts. For the first round of RT-PCR on the TCR CDR3, the HTBI primer set was used together with the Qiagen OneStep RT-PCR kit. Libraries were constructed in a second round of multiplex PCR, after which size selection and purification were carried out. Sequencing of the libraries was done on an Illumina HiSeq2000 using paired-end 100 bp reads. Per the source publication's procedure: Raw data were processed with SOAPnuke, discarding reads with adapters, uncalled bases, mean Phred below 15, or no exact constant-primer or identifier match. High-quality paired reads were merged with COPE v1.2.5, and unique nucleotide sequences were defined as clonotypes. MiTCR v1.1 was used to align the clonotypes against IMGT TRBV, TRBD and TRBJ reference segments. The analysis was restricted to V-J combinations with a frequency above 0.0001, which together covered 99.2% of the repertoires. A TCS score was defined as the ratio of F50 (clonal expansion) to E x V (chaos), with BLOSUM62-based TCRdist applied between CDR3 peptides within each V-J. Welch's t-statistics and random forest reduced 514 V-J features to 13, which were used in a naive Bayes classifier (R e1071). The Morisita-Horn index was used to measure how similar the thyroid and blood repertoires were. In-frame beta chains were kept once TCRdb had trimmed the public reads at Q25 with fastp and called clones with MiXCR. Rows with one shared CDR3 protein collapse into an entry with the most common genes and DNA. The V and J calls here are based on TCRdb, not the publication. For this sample there are approximately 610,000 distinct CDR3 sequences; roughly 14% appear just once. The ten largest clones capture around 4% of the sample.

The sample was blood. The receptor was derived from a woman in her 40s with Graves' ophthalmopathy. The sequence is built from TRBV27 and TRBJ2-1; no D segment can be confidently identified. The DNA sequence follows: TGTGCCAGCAGTTTAGTGGGGTACGATGAGCAGTTCTTC. Translation gives CASSLVGYDEQFF.